What follows are 18 T cell receptor beta chains derived from one specimen sequenced in a study of metastatic and nonmetastatic thyroid tumors. Not a single patient had been given any form of treatment at any point before undergoing thyroid surgery. TCRdb reprocessed the PCR reads via MiXCR. The sample has about 43,000 clones; about 3.3% are singletons. Sequencing input: blood. All receptors come from a female donor with papillary thyroid cancer or a benign thyroid nodule (not recorded which). Some clones in this sample may be carry-over from other donors' samples.

The table lists this clone with many counts. The chain carries TRBV6-1 and TRBJ1-1; D unresolved. The CDR3 sequence is 11 residues long. Germline V gene lookup returns CDR1 MNHNS and CDR2 SASEGT. Trimming shortened V by 8 bases and J by 3 bases, and 7 bases separated the two germline ends. CDR3 in amino acids: CASGLDTEAFF. CDR3 in DNA: TGTGCCAGCGGGTTGGACACTGAAGCTTTCTTT.

This clone was observed many times. The chain is built from TRBV11-3 and TRBJ2-7; TRBD2 matches at 7 bases. J gave up 0 bases and V 6 bases, and 8 bases lay outside the gene matches. CDR1 is SGHNT, CDR2 YENEEA, per germline. There are 15 residues in the CDR3. The CDR3 region has the DNA TGTGCCAGCAGTTTAAGAGCGGGGAGCTCCTACGAGCAGTACTTC. It encodes CASSLRAGSSYEQYF.

This chain uses TRBV6-2 or TRBV6-3 with TRBJ1-4, with TRBD1 identical over 9 bases. Germline CDR1 reads MNHEY; CDR2 reads SVGEGT. This CDR3 comprises 16 residues. The J segment lost 8 bases and the V segment lost 2 bases, leaving 9 bases of the junction unmatched. CDR3 coding DNA: TGTGCCAGCAGTTACGGGACAGGGACCTGGCGCGAAAAACTGTTTTTT. Translating gives CASSYGTGTWREKLFF.

Ten or more counts support this clone. The V gene is TRBV24-1, the J gene TRBJ2-2; 10 nucleotides match TRBD2. V was pared by 3 bases and J by 0 bases, with 0 bases of the junction left unmatched. This CDR3 spans 16 amino acids. Germline CDR1 and CDR2: KGHDR and SFDVKD. The CDR3 is CATSDLAGANTGELFF. The CDR3 nucleotides are TGTGCCACCAGTGATCTAGCGGGGGCGAACACCGGGGAGCTGTTTTTT.

This clone turned up a few times. The chain is built from TRBV20-1 and TRBJ2-3; TRBD2 agrees at 8 bases. The CDR3 consists of 15 residues. Trimming cost V 2 bases and J 2 bases; bases outside gene matches: 6. CDR1 is DFQATT and CDR2 is SNEGSKA in the germline V gene (reference sequence). CDR3 residues: CSARMVAGSTDTQYF. In nucleotides, the CDR3 is TGCAGTGCTAGAATGGTAGCGGGGTCCACAGATACGCAGTATTTT.

In this sample, this clone turned up many times. The chain employs TRBV7-9 and TRBJ2-5; 9 bases are a match to TRBD2. Germline-derived CDR1 and CDR2 are SEHNR and FQNEAQ (reference sequence). Germline trimming cut 5 bases from V and 0 bases from J; bases unmatched to any gene: 16. The CDR3 spans 19 residues. The CDR3 is CASSPPRAASGNYQETQYF. Here the CDR3 DNA reads TGTGCCAGCAGCCCGCCCCGGGCGGCTAGCGGGAACTACCAAGAGACCCAGTACTTC.

Worth noting for this clone: Given a much more abundant clone one base away, this may be a read error. Within the sample, other DNA sequences also encode this same CDR3. CDR3 protein: CASSSEARDVAHGYTF. CDR3 coding DNA: TGTGCCAGCAGTTCCGAAGCCAGGGACGTCGCTCATGGCTACACCTTC. The chain links TRBV28 to TRBJ1-2; D is perhaps TRBD1 (5 bases). The CDR3 extends over 16 amino acids. V was pared by 4 bases and J by 6 bases, with 21 bases between. Germline V gene data show CDR1 as MDHEN and CDR2 as SYDVKM.

The chain joins TRBV7-4 to TRBJ2-2; 8 nucleotides agree with TRBD2. V dropped 8 bases and J dropped 4; count of bases not matched to a gene: 12. CDR3 size: 16 residues. Germline assignment: CDR1 SGHVT and CDR2 SQSDAQ. CDR3 residues: CASGPPGLEGTGELFF. CDR3 DNA: TGTGCCAGCGGGCCACCGGGACTAGAGGGCACCGGGGAGCTGTTTTTT.

This clone is medium-sized (0.01 to 0.1%) in the sample. The CDR3 bases are TGTGCCAGTAGTATAGATACTCCAGGGCATGGCTACACCTTC. Amino acids: CASSIDTPGHGYTF. The gene calls are TRBV19 and TRBJ1-2, with a tentative D call TRBD1 (5 bases). Trimming removed 0 bases at V and 6 bases at J, with 11 bases between. The CDR3 totals 14 residues. Germline values: CDR1 LNHDA, CDR2 SQIVND (reference sequence).

There are a few counts of this clone. The rearrangement links TRBV6-5 to TRBJ1-2; unclear D gene. CDR3 length: 14 amino acids. Germline V gene sequence: CDR1 MNHEY, CDR2 SVGAGI. V gave up 3 bases and J gave up 4 bases, with 12 bases separating them. In DNA, the CDR3 is TGTGCCAGCAGTTATCTGGTCAGAACCTATGGCTACACCTTC. This codes for CASSYLVRTYGYTF.

Many counts were recorded for this clone. The chain employs TRBV6-2 or TRBV6-3 and TRBJ2-1; 7 bases agree with TRBD1. There are 14 residues in the CDR3. CDR1 MNHEY and CDR2 SVGEGT come from the germline V gene. The trim removed 6 bases at V and 0 bases at J, leaving 2 bases unmatched. In DNA, the CDR3 is TGTGCCAGCAGAAGGGACAGCTCCTACAATGAGCAGTTCTTC. It translates to CASRRDSSYNEQFF.

There are a few counts of this clone. The CDR3 protein is CASSLFVGSYEQYF. In nucleotides, the CDR3 is TGTGCCAGCAGTTTATTTGTGGGATCCTACGAGCAGTACTTC. The J gene is TRBJ2-7, the V gene TRBV28; D gene ambiguous. The ends were cut back, 1 base at V and 1 base at J, with 8 bases in the middle. The CDR3 is 14 residues long. Germline CDR1 is MDHEN and CDR2 is SYDVKM.

The V gene is TRBV20-1, the J gene TRBJ1-1, with 8 bases aligning to TRBD1. Germline CDR1 and CDR2: DFQATT and SNEGSKA (reference sequence). CDR3 length: 15 residues. V lost 0 bases, J lost 1 base, and 4 bases stayed unmatched. DNA for the CDR3: TGCAGTGCTAGAGACCCCGACAGGGGGAACACTGAAGCTTTCTTT. Its translation: CSARDPDRGNTEAFF.

A remark on this clone: One end of the junction is discordant with germline, which a read error may explain. The chain links TRBV6-1 to TRBJ2-1; 7 bases map to TRBD2. The CDR3 is 15 amino acids. Germline CDR1 and CDR2: MNHNS and SASEGT. The CDR3 nucleotides read TGTGCCAGCAATAAGTCTAGCGGATCCTACAAGGAGCAGTTCTTC. As protein: CASNKSSGSYKEQFF.

This clone was observed a few times. The DNA for the CDR3 is TGCGCCAGCAGCTTGGAGGGGGTTGGGGGCTACGAGCAGTACTTC. This codes for CASSLEGVGGYEQYF. The chain combines TRBV5-1 with TRBJ2-7; a weak D match, TRBD1 (6 bases). Trimming removed 0 bases from V and 3 bases from J, with 13 bases in between. Germline-derived CDR1 and CDR2 are SGHRS and YFSETQ. The CDR3 is 15 residues long.

This clone was observed at least ten times. The chain links TRBV5-1 to TRBJ2-7, with TRBD1 identical over 10 bases. The trim removed 0 bases at V and 7 bases at J, leaving 10 bases unmatched. The length of the CDR3 is 16 residues. The germline CDR1 and CDR2 sequences are SGHRS and YFSETQ. CDR3 bases: TGCGCCAGCAGCTTGGCTCCACCGGGACAGGGGTGGGAGCAGTACTTC. It is translated as CASSLAPPGQGWEQYF.

This clone was seen a few times. The rearrangement uses TRBV7-9 and TRBJ1-1; 9 bases agree with TRBD1. From germline, CDR1 is SEHNR and CDR2 FQNEAQ (reference sequence). The V and J ends lost 5 bases and 10 bases, in that order; junction bases with no gene match: 8. The CDR3 is 13 residues long. CDR3 coding DNA: TGTGCCAGCAGCCCACTTTCGGACAGGGGAGCTTTCTTT. Translating it yields CASSPLSDRGAFF. Filled out from reference TRBV7-9 and TRBJ1-1, the complete variable domain reads DTGVSQNPRHKITKRGQNVTFRCDPISEHNRLYWYRQTLGQGPEFLTYFQNEAQLEKSRLLSDRFSAERPKGSFSTLEIQRTEQGDSAMYLCASSPLSDRGAFFGQGTRLTVV.

This clone was counted ten times or more. The chain links TRBV4-1 to TRBJ1-1; no clear D gene. Trimming took off 4 bases at V and 0 bases at J, with 12 bases between the two ends. CDR3 length: 15 amino acids. Germline-derived CDR1 and CDR2 are MGHRA and YSYEKL. The CDR3 is CASSLSGSLNTEAFF. The DNA of the CDR3 is TGCGCCAGCAGCCTAAGCGGCAGTTTGAACACTGAAGCTTTCTTT.